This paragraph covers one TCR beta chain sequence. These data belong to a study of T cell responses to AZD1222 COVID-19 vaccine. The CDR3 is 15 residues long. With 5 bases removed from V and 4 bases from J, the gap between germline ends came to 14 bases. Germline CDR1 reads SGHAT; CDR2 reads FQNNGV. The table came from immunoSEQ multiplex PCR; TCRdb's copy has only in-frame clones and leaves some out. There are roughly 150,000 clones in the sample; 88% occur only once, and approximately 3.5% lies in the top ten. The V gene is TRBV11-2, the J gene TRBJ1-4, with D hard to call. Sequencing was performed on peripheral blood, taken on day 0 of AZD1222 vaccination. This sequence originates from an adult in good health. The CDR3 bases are TGTGCCAGCAGCCCACGGCCCGGTTTTAATGAAAAACTGTTTTTT. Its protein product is CASSPRPGFNEKLFF. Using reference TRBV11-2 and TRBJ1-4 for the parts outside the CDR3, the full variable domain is EAGVAQSPRYKIIEKRQSVAFWCNPISGHATLYWYQQILGQGPKLLIQFQNNGVVDDSQLPKDRFSAERLKGVDSTLKIQPAKLEDSAVYLCASSPRPGFNEKLFFGSGTQLSVL.